The 9 T cell receptor beta chains below come from one sample, sequenced in a study of neurological immune-mediated disorders. A single record per CDR3 protein comes from TCRdb applying MiXCR to the 5' RACE reads. The profile shows 65,000 to 95,000 distinct CDR3 sequences, about 5.2% of them singletons. Material: PBMCs. The receptors derive from a woman in her 30s with multiple sclerosis.

This clonotype was observed a single time. This may be a read error: a much more frequent sequence differs by one nucleotide. The chain has TRBV7-2 and TRBJ2-2; maybe TRBD2 (5 bases). CDR3 length: 15 residues. V lost 5 bases and J 2 bases, leaving 12 bases between the germline ends. Germline CDR1 and CDR2: SGHTA and FQGNSA. The CDR3 is CASSVNGVNTGELFF. The CDR3 coding sequence is TGTGCCAGCAGCGTTAACGGGGTTAACACCGGGGAGCTGTTTTTT. Full variable domain (outside the CDR3, taken from reference TRBV7-2 and TRBJ2-2): GAGVSQSPSNKVTEKGKDVELRCDPISGHTALYWYRQSLGQGLEFLIYFQGNSAPDKSGLPSDRFSAERTGGSVSTLTIQRTQQEDSAVYLCASSVNGVNTGELFFGEGSRLTVL.

In this sample, this clonotype turned up many times. This rearrangement joins TRBV20-1 to TRBJ2-5; TRBD2 is a possible D gene (5 bases). Germline V gene data show CDR1 as DFQATT and CDR2 as SNEGSKA (reference sequence). Trimming took 5 bases from V and 2 from J, leaving 12 bases between them. The CDR3 totals 13 residues. The CDR3: CSAPRSGQETQYF. CDR3 nucleotides: TGCAGTGCTCCTCGGTCGGGACAAGAGACCCAGTACTTC.

The V and J genes are TRBV20-1 and TRBJ1-5; possibly TRBD1 for D (5 bases). The germline V gene has CDR1 DFQATT and CDR2 SNEGSKA (reference sequence). Trimming took off 3 bases at V and 2 bases at J, with 17 bases between the two ends. The length of the CDR3 is 16 residues. CDR3 coding DNA: TGCAGTGCTAGGAATGGAGTGGTGGGGGGCAATCAGCCCCAGCATTTT. This codes for CSARNGVVGGNQPQHF.

The sample holds many counts of this clonotype. V gene TRBV5-6 combines with J gene TRBJ1-1, with 7 bases matching TRBD1. Looked up from germline, CDR1 is SGHDT and CDR2 is YYEEEE. Trimming cost V 3 bases and J 3 bases; bases outside gene matches: 5. The CDR3 covers 14 residues. CDR3 bases: TGTGCCAGCAGCTCCGACAGGGTTGACACTGAAGCTTTCTTT. Translated, it gives CASSSDRVDTEAFF.

In this sample, this clonotype turned up many times. The chain uses TRBV3-1 and TRBJ2-4; TRBD1 matches at 9 bases. Germline CDR1 and CDR2: LGHDT and YNNKEL (reference sequence). This CDR3 contains 14 residues. Losses at the gene ends were 5 bases for V and 5 bases for J; bases not matched to a gene: 4. CDR3 coding DNA: TGTGCCAGCAGCGGACAGGGGTTTCAAAACATTCAGTACTTC. Its protein is CASSGQGFQNIQYF.

This clonotype was counted ten times or more. The V and J genes are TRBV6-6 and TRBJ2-5, with D unclear. Trimming cost V 4 bases and J 5 bases, with 8 bases left between them. Germline-derived CDR1 and CDR2 are MNHNY and SVGAGI (reference sequence). CDR3 size: 12 residues. The CDR3 sequence is CASSSPTETQYF. The CDR3 DNA sequence: TGTGCCAGCAGTTCACCCACCGAGACCCAGTACTTC.

This clonotype was picked up many times. The chain uses TRBV10-3 and TRBJ2-5; 7 bases are shared with TRBD1. Germline V CDR1 and CDR2: ENHRY, SYGVKD. Trimming took 7 bases from V and 4 from J; bases not matched to a gene: 6. The CDR3 runs 13 residues. The DNA of the CDR3 is TGTGCCATCACAACAGGGGCTGGAGAGACCCAGTACTTC. Its translation is CAITTGAGETQYF.

This clonotype was counted ten times or more. The genes are TRBV5-8 and TRBJ2-7; D is possibly TRBD2 (5 bases). CDR1 and CDR2 (germline): SGHTS, YDEGEE. V lost 4 bases to trimming and J lost 3 bases, with 8 bases between them. This CDR3 is built from 12 residues. The CDR3 reads CASSPDYYEQYV. The CDR3 bases are TGTGCCAGCAGCCCCGACTACTACGAGCAGTACGTC.

There are many counts of this clonotype. This chain's CDR3 is CASRYTGGAETQYF. For the CDR3, the DNA is TGTGCCAGCAGGTACACAGGGGGCGCAGAGACCCAGTACTTC. This chain connects TRBV6-5 to TRBJ2-5; 9 bases are a match to TRBD1. The ends lost 6 bases at V and 4 bases at J; junction bases unmatched: 6. The CDR3 has 14 residues. Germline lookup yields CDR1 MNHEY and CDR2 SVGAGI.